This T cell receptor beta chain derives from a study of CD8+ T cells in alopecia areata. This CDR3 contains 15 residues. Germline V gene data show CDR1 as MGHRA and CDR2 as YSYEKL. V dropped 0 bases and J dropped 4 bases, with 10 bases sitting between them. Reverse transcribed after extraction, RNA yielded cDNA as the sequencing template. Sequenced by immunoSEQ multiplex PCR; TCRdb stores in-frame clones only, minus some. The data hold about 140,000 clones, with roughly 62% observed a single time. This clone was observed a few times. The receptor comes from a human donor with alopecia areata. This rearrangement joins TRBV4-1 to TRBJ1-5; D not resolved. The starting material was CD4+ T cells sorted from blood, obtained at week 0. The DNA for the CDR3 is TGCGCCAGCAGCCAAGAGCGGACGGTAAATCAGCCCCAGCATTTT. Translating it yields CASSQERTVNQPQHF.